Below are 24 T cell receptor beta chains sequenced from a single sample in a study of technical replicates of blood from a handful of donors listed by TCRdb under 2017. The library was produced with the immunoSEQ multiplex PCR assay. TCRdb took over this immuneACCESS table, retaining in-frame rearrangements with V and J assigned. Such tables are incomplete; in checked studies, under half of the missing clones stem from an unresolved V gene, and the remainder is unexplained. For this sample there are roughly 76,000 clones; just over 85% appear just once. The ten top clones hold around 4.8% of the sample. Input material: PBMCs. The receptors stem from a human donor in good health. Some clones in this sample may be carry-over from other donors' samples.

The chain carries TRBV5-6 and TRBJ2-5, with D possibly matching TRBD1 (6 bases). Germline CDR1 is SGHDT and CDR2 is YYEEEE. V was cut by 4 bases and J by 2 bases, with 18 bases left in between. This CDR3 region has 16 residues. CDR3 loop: CASSRGTSSRQETQYF. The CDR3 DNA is TGTGCCAGCAGCCGAGGGACAAGCAGCCGTCAAGAGACCCAGTACTTC.

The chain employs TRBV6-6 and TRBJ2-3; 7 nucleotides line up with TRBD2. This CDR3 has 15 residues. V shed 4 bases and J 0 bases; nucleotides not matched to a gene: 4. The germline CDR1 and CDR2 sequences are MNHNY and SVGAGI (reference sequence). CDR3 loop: CASSFNGGSTDTQYF. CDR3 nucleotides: TGTGCCAGCAGTTTCAACGGGGGGAGCACAGATACGCAGTATTTT.

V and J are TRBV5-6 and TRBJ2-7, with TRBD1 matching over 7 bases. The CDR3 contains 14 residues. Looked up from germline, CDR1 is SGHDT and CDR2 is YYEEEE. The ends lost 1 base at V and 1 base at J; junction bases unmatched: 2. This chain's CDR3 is CASSLTGQSYEQYF. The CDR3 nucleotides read TGTGCCAGCAGCTTGACGGGACAGTCCTACGAGCAGTACTTC.

The CDR3 protein is CASSPMGLAGGEQYF. For the CDR3, the DNA is TGTGCCAGCAGCCCGATGGGACTAGCGGGAGGAGAGCAGTACTTC. The V call is TRBV5-4, the J call TRBJ2-7; TRBD2 agrees at 15 bases. Germline V gene data show CDR1 as SGHNT and CDR2 as YYREEE (reference sequence). The CDR3 covers 15 residues. J was trimmed by 7 bases and V by 4 bases; bases with no gene match: 6. The complete variable domain, with remaining parts taken from reference TRBV5-4 and TRBJ2-7, reads ETGVTQSPTHLIKTRGQQVTLRCSSQSGHNTVSWYQQALGQGPQFIFQYYREEENGRGNFPPRFSGLQFPNYSSELNVNALELDDSALYLCASSPMGLAGGEQYFGPGTRLTVT.

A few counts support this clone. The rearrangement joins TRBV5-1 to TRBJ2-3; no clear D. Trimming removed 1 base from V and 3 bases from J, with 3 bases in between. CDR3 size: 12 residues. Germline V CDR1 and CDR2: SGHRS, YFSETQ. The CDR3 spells CASSLSTDTQYF. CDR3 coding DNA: TGCGCCAGCAGCTTGTCTACAGATACGCAGTATTTT.

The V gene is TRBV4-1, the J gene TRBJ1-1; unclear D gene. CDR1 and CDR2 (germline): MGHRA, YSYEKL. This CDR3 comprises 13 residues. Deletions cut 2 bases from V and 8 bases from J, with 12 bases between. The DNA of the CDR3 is TGCGCCAGCAGCCAAAGACCGGGATCGGAAGCTTTCTTT. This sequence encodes CASSQRPGSEAFF.

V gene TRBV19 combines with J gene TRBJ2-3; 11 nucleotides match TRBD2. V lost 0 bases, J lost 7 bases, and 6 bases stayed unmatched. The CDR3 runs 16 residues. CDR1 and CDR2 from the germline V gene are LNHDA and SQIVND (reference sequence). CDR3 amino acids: CASSIDQGLAGNTQYF. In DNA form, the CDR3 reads TGTGCCAGTAGTATAGATCAAGGACTAGCGGGTAATACGCAGTATTTT.

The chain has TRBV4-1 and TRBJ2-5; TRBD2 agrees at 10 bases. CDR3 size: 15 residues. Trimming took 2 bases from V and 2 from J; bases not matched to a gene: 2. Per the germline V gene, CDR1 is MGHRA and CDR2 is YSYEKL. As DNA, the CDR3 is TGCGCCAGCAGCCAAAAACTAGCGGGGCAAGAGACCCAGTACTTC. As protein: CASSQKLAGQETQYF.

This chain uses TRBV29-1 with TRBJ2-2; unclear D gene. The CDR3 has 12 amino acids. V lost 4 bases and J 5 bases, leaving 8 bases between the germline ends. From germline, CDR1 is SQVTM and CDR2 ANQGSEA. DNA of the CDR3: TGCAGCGTTGGCCAGAGGACCGGGGAGCTGTTTTTT. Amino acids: CSVGQRTGELFF.

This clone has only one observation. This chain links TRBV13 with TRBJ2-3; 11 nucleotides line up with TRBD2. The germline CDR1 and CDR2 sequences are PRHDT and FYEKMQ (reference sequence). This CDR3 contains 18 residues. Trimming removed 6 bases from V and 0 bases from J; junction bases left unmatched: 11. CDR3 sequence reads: CASRPELAGANSTDTQYF. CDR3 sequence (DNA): TGTGCCAGCAGACCCGAACTAGCGGGGGCCAATAGCACAGATACGCAGTATTTT.

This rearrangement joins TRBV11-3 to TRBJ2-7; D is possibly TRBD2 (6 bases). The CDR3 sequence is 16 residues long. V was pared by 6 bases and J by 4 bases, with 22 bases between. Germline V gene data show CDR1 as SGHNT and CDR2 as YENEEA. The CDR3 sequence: CASRPPPPGSLYEQYF. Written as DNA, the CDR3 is TGTGCCAGCAGGCCACCTCCCCCCGGGAGTTTATACGAGCAGTACTTC.

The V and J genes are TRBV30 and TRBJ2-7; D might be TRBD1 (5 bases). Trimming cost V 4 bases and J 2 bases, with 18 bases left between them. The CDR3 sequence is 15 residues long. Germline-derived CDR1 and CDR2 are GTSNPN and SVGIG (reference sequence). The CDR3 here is CAWMKGAGKAYEQYF. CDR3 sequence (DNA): TGTGCCTGGATGAAAGGGGCAGGGAAAGCCTACGAGCAGTACTTC.

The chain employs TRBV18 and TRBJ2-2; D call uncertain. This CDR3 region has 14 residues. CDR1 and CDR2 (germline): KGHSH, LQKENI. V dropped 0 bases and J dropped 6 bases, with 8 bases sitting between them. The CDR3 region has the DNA TGTGCCAGCTCACCACCGTCCCAGTCCGGGGAGCTGTTTTTT. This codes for CASSPPSQSGELFF.

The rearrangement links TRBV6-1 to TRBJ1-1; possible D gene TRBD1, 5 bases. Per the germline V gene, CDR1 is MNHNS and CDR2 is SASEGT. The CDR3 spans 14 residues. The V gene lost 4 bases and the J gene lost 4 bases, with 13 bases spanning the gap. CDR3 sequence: CASSVAWGGTEAFF. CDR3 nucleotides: TGTGCCAGCAGTGTTGCCTGGGGGGGCACTGAAGCTTTCTTT.

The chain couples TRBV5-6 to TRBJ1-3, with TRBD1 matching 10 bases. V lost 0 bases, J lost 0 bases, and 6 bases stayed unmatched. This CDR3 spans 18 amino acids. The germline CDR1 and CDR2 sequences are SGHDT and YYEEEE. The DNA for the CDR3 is TGTGCCAGCAGCTTGGAGGGACAGGGGCCCCTCTCTGGAAACACCATATATTTT. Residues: CASSLEGQGPLSGNTIYF.

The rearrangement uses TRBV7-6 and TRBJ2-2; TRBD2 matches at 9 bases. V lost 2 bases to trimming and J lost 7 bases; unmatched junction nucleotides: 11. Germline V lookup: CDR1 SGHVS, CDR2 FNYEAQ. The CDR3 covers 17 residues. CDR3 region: CASSLRGRAELGGELFF. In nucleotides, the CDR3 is TGTGCCAGCAGCTTACGCGGGAGGGCCGAATTGGGCGGGGAGCTGTTTTTT.

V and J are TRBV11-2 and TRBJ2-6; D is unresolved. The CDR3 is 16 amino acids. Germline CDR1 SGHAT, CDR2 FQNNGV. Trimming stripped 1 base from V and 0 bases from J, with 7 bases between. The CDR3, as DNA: TGTGCCAGCAGCTTAGGACTCTCCTCTGGGGCCAACGTCCTGACTTTC. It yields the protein CASSLGLSSGANVLTF.

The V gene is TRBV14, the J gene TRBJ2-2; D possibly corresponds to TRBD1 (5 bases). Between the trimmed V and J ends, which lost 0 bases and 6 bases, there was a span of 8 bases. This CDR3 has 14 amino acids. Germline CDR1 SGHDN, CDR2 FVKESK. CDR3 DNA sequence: TGTGCCAGCAGCCAAGATGGGGCTTCCGGGGAGCTGTTTTTT. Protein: CASSQDGASGELFF.

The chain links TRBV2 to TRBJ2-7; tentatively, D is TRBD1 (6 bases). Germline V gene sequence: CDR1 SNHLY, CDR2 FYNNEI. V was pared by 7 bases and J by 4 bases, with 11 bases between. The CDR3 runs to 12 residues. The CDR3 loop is CASTQGGYEQYF. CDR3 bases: TGTGCCAGCACCCAAGGGGGTTACGAGCAGTACTTC.

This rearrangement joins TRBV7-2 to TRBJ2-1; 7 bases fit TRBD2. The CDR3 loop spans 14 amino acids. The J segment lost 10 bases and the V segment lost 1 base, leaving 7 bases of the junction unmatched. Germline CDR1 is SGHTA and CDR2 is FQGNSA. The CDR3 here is CASSLVLREGEQFF. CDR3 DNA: TGTGCCAGCAGCTTAGTGCTGAGGGAGGGGGAGCAGTTCTTC.

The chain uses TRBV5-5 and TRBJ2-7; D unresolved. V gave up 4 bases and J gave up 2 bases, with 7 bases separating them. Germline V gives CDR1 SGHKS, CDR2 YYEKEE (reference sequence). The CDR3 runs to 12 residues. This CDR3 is CASSRVTYEQYF. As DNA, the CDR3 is TGTGCCAGCAGCCGAGTGACCTACGAGCAGTACTTC.

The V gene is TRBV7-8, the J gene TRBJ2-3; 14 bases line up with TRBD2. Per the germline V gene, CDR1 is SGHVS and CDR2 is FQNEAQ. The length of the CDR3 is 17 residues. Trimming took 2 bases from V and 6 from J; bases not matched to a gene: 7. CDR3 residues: CASSLPRLAGGRDTQYF. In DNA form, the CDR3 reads TGTGCCAGCAGCTTACCCCGACTAGCGGGAGGGAGGGATACGCAGTATTTT.

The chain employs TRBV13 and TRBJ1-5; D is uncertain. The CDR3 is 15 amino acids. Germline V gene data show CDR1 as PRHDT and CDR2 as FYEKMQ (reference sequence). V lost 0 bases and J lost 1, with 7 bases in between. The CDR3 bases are TGTGCCAGCAGCTTAGGCCCCAGGAGCAATCAGCCCCAGCATTTT. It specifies CASSLGPRSNQPQHF.

The CDR3 nucleotides read TGCGCCAGCAGCCCGAGAGCTAGCGGGGGTTTTAACACCGGGGAGCTGTTTTTT. Protein: CASSPRASGGFNTGELFF. V is TRBV4-3 and J is TRBJ2-2, with TRBD2 matching over 10 bases. The CDR3 contains 18 residues. Trimming removed 4 bases from V and 2 bases from J; junction bases left unmatched: 10. CDR1 is LGHNA and CDR2 is YSLEER in the germline V gene.